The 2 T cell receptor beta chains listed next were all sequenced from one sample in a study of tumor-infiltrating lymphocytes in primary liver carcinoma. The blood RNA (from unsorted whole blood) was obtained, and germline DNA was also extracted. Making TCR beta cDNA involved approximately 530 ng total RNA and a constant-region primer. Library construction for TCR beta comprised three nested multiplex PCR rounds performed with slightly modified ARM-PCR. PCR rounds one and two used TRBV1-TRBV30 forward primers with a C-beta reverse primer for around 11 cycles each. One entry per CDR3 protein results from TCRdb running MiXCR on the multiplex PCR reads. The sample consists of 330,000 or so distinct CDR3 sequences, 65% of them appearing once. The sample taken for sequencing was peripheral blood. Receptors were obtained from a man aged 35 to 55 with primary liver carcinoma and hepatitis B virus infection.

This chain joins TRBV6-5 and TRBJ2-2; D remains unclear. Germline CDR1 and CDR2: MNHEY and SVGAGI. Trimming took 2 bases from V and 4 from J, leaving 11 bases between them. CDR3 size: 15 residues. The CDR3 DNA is TGTGCCAGCAGTTACGCAGTGGACGGCACCGGGGAGCTGTTTTTT. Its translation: CASSYAVDGTGELFF.

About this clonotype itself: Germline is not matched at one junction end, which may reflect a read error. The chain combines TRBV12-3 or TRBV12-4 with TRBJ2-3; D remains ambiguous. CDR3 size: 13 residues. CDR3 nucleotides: TGTGCCCGCAGTTTACTGCGCACAGATACGCAGTATTTT. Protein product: CARSLLRTDTQYF.